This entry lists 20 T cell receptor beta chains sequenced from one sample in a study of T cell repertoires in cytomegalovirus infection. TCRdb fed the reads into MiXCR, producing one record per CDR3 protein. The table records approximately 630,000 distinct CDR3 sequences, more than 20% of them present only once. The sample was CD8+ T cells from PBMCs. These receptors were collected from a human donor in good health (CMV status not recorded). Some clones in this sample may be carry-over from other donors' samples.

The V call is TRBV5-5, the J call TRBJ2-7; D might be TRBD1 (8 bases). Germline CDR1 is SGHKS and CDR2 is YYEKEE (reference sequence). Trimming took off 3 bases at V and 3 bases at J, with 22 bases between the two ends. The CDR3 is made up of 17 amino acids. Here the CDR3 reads CASSSPETGEGYYEQYF. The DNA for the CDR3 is TGTGCCAGCAGCTCCCCGGAGACAGGGGAGGGATACTACGAGCAGTACTTC.

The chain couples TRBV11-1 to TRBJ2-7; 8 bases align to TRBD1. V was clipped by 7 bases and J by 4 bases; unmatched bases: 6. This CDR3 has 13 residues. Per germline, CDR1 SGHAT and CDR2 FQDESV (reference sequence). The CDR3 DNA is TGTGCCAGCACCTCGACAGGGGATTACGAGCAGTACTTC. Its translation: CASTSTGDYEQYF. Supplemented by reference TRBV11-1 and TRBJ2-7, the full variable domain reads EAEVAQSPRYKITEKSQAVAFWCDPISGHATLYWYRQILGQGPELLVQFQDESVVDDSQLPKDRFSAERLKGVDSTLKIQPAELGDSAMYLCASTSTGDYEQYFGPGTRLTVT.

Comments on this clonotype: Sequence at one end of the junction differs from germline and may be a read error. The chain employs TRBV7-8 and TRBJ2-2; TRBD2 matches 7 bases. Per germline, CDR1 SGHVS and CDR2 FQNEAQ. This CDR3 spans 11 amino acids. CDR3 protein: CANSFGGWLFF. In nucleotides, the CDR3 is TGTGCCAACAGCTTCGGGGGGTGGCTGTTTTTT.

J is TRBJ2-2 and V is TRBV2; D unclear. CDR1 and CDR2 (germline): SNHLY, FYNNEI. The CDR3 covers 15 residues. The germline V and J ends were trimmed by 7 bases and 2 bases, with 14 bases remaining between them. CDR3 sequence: CASTPRAPNTGELFF. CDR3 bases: TGTGCCAGCACACCACGGGCTCCTAACACCGGGGAGCTGTTTTTT.

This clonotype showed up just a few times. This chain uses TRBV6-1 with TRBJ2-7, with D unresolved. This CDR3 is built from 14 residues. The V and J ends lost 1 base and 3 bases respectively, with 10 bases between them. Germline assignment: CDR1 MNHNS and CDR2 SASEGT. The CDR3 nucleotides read TGTGCCAGCAGTGAAGAGAACAGCGACTACGAGCAGTACGTC. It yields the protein CASSEENSDYEQYV.

CDR3 sequence (DNA): TGTGCCAGCAGTGACTCTTGGGGGAACACTGAAGCTTTCTTT. Its protein product is CASSDSWGNTEAFF. V gene TRBV6-4 combines with J gene TRBJ1-1; D ambiguous. This CDR3 comprises 14 residues. Looked up from germline, CDR1 is MRHNA and CDR2 is SNTAGT. V gave up 0 bases and J gave up 1 base, with 6 bases separating them.

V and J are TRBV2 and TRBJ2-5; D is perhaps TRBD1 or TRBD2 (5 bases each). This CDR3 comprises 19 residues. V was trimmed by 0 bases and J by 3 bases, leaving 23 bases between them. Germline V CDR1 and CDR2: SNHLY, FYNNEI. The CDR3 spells CASSEASGPGSAPKETQYF. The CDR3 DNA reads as TGTGCCAGCAGTGAAGCTTCGGGGCCTGGGAGTGCCCCGAAAGAGACCCAGTACTTC.

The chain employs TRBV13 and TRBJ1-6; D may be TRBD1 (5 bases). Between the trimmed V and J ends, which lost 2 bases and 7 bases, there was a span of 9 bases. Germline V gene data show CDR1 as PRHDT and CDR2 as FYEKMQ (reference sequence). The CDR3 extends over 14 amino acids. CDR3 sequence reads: CASSLRQGNSPLHF. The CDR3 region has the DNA TGTGCCAGCAGCTTACGCCAGGGAAATTCACCCCTCCACTTT.

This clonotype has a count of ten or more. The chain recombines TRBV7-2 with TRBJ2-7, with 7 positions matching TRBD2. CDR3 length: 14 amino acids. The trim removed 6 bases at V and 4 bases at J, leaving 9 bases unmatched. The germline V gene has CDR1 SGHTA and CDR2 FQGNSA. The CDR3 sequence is CASSWGDYGYEQYV. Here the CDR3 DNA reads TGTGCCAGCAGTTGGGGGGACTATGGTTACGAGCAGTACGTC.

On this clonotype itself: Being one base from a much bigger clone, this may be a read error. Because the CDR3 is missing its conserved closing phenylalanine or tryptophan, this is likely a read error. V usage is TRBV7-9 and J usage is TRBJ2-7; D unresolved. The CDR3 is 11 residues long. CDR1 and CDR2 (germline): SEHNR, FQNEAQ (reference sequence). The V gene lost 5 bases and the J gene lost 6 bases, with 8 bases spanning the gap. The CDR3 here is CASSLGPEQYL. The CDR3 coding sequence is TGTGCCAGCAGCCTAGGTCCCGAGCAGTACTTG.

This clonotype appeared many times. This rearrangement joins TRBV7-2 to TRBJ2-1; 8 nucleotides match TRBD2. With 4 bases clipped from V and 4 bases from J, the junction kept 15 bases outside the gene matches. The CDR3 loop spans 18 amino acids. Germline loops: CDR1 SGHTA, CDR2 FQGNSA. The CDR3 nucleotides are TGTGCCAGCAGCTCCAATGTAATCGCGGGGGGCGCATACAATGAGCAGTTCTTC. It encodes CASSSNVIAGGAYNEQFF.

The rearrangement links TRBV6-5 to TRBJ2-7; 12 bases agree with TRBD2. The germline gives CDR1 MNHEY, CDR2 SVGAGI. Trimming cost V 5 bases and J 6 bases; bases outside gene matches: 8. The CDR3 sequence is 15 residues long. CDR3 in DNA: TGTGCCAGCAGTACCACTAGCGGGGGGCTAAGCGAGCAGTACTTC. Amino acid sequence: CASSTTSGGLSEQYF.

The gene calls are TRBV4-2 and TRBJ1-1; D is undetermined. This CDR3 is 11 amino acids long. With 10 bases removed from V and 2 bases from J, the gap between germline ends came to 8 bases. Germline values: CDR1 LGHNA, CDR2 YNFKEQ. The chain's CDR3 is CATASNTEAFF. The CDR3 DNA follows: TGTGCCACCGCCTCCAACACTGAAGCTTTCTTT.

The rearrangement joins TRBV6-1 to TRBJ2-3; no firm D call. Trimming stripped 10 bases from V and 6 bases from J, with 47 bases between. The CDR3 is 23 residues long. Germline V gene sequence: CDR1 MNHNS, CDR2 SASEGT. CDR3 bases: TGTGCCAACAGACCCGGACCCTTCTCTATGCCGCAAAGCAGAAAGCCCCGTAGGGATACGCAGTATTTT. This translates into CANRPGPFSMPQSRKPRRDTQYF.

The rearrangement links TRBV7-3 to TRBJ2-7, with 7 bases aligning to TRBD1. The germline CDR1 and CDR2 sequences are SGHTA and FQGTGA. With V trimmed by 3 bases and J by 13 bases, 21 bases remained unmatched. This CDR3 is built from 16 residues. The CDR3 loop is CASSFPRDSFYEQGYV. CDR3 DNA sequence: TGTGCCAGCAGCTTCCCCCGGGACAGCTTTTACGAGCAGGGCTACGTC.

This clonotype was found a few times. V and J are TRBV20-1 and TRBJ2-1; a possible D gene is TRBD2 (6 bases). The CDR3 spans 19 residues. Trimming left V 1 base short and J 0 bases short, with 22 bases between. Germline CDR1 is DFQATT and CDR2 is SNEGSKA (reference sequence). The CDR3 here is CSARVGPESGLSSYNEQFF. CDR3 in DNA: TGCAGTGCTAGAGTCGGACCCGAGAGCGGGCTAAGCTCCTACAATGAGCAGTTCTTC.

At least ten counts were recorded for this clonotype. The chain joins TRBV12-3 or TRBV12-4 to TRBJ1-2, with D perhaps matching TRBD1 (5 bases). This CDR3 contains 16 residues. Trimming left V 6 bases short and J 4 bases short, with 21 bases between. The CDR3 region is CASRGEVQAFFYGYTF. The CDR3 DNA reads TGTGCCAGCAGAGGGGAAGTACAGGCATTTTTCTATGGCTACACCTTC.

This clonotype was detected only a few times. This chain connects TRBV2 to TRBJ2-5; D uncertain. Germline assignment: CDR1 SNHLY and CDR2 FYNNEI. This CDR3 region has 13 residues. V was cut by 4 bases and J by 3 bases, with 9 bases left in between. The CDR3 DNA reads TGTGCCAGCAGTGCTTTTGAAGAAGAGACCCAGTACTTC. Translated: CASSAFEEETQYF.

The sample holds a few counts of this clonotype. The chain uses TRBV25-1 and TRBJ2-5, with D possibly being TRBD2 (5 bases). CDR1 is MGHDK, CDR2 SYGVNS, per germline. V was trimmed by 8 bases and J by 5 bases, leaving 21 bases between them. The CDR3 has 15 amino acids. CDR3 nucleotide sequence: TGTGCCAGCTCGGGCCGAGAGGGTGTATGGGAGACCCAGTACTTC. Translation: CASSGREGVWETQYF. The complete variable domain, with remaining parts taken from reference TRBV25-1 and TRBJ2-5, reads EADIYQTPRYLVIGTGKKITLECSQTMGHDKMYWYQQDPGMELHLIHYSYGVNSTEKGDLSSESTVSRIRTEHFPLTLESARPSHTSQYLCASSGREGVWETQYFGPGTRLLVL.

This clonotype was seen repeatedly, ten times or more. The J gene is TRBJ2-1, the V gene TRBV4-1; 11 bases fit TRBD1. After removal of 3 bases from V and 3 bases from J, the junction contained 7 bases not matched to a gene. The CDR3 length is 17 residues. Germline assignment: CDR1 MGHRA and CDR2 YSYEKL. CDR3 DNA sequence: TGCGCCAGCAGCCAGACTTCCGGGACAGGGGGCTACAATGAGCAGTTCTTC. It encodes CASSQTSGTGGYNEQFF.